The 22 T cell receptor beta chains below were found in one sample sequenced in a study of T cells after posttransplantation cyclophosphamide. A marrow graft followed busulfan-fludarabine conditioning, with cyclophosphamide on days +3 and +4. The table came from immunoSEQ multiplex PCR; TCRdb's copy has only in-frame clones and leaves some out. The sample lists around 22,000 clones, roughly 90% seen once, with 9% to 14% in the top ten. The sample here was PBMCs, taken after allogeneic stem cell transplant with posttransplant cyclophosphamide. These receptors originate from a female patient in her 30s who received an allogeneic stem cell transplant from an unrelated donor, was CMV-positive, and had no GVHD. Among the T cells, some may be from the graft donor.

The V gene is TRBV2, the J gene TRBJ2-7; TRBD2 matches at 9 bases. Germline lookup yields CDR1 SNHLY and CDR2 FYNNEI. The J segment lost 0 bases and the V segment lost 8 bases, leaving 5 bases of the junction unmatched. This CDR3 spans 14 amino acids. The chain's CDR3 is CASESGGFSYEQYF. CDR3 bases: TGTGCCAGCGAAAGCGGGGGGTTCTCCTACGAGCAGTACTTC.

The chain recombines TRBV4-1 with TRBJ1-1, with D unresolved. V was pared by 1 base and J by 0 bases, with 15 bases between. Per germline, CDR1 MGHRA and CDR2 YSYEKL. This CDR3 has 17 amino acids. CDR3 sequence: CASSQVSLAIMNTEAFF. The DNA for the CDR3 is TGCGCCAGCAGCCAAGTCAGCTTAGCAATCATGAACACTGAAGCTTTCTTT.

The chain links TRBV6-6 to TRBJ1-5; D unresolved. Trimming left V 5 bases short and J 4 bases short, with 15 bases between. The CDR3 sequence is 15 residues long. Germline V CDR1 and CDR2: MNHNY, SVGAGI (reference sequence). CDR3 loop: CASSPTREGNQPQHF. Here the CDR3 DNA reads TGTGCCAGCAGTCCTACAAGGGAGGGTAATCAGCCCCAGCATTTT.

Here the CDR3 reads CASRSGYETQYF. The CDR3 DNA follows: TGTGCCAGCCGTAGCGGGTACGAGACCCAGTACTTC. J is TRBJ2-5 and V is TRBV6-1, with TRBD2 identical over 7 bases. Germline V gene data show CDR1 as MNHNS and CDR2 as SASEGT. CDR3 size: 12 residues. J was trimmed by 5 bases and V by 8 bases; bases with no gene match: 5.

This CDR3 is CASSFPGEETQYF. The CDR3 coding sequence is TGCGCCAGCAGCTTCCCCGGGGAAGAGACCCAGTACTTC. This chain links TRBV5-1 with TRBJ2-5; tentative D call: TRBD2 (5 bases). The ends were cut back, 2 bases at V and 3 bases at J, with 8 bases in the middle. CDR1 and CDR2 from the germline V gene are SGHRS and YFSETQ. This CDR3 contains 13 residues.

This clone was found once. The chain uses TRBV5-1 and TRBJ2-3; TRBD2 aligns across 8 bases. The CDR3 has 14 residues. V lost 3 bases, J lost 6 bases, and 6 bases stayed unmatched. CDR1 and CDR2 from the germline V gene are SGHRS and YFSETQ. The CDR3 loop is CASSYGLAADTQYF. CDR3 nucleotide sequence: TGCGCCAGCAGCTACGGACTAGCCGCGGATACGCAGTATTTT.

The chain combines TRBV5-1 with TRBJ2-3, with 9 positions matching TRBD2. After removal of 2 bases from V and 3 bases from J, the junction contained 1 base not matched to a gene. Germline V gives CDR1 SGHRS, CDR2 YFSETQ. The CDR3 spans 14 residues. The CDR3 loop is CASSLAGGTDTQYF. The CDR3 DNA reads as TGCGCCAGCAGCTTAGCGGGGGGAACAGATACGCAGTATTTT. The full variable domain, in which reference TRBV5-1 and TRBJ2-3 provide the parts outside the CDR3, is KAGVTQTPRYLIKTRGQQVTLSCSPISGHRSVSWYQQTPGQGLQFLFEYFSETQRNKGNFPGRFSGRQFSNSRSEMNVSTLELGDSALYLCASSLAGGTDTQYFGPGTRLTVL.

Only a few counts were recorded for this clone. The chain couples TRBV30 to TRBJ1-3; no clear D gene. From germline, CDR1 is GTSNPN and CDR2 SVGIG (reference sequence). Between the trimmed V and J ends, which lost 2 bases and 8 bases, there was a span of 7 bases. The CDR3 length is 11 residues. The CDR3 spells CAWSFTDTIYF. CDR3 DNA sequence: TGTGCCTGGAGTTTTACTGACACCATATATTTT. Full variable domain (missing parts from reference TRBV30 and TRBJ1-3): SQTIHQWPATLVQPVGSPLSLECTVEGTSNPNLYWYRQAAGRGLQLLFYSVGIGQISSEVPQNLSASRPQDRQFILSSKKLLLSDSGFYLCAWSFTDTIYFGEGSWLTVV.

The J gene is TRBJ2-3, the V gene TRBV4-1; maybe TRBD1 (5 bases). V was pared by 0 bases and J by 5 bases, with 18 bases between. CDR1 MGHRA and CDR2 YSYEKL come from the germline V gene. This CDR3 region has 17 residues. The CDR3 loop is CASSQELRTPNLDTQYF. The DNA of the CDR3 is TGCGCCAGCAGCCAAGAACTCCGGACACCGAATTTAGATACGCAGTATTTT.

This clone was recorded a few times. The CDR3: CSVTGFEQFF. The CDR3 bases are TGCAGCGTTACAGGGTTTGAGCAGTTCTTC. The genes are TRBV29-1 and TRBJ2-1; D is perhaps TRBD1 (6 bases). V was trimmed by 5 bases and J by 9 bases, leaving 8 bases between them. CDR3 size: 10 residues. Germline V gene sequence: CDR1 SQVTM, CDR2 ANQGSEA.

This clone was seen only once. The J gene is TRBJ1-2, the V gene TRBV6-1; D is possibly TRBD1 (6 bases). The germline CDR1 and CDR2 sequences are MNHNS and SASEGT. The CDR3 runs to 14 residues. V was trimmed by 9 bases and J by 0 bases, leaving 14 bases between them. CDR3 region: CASTGQLSNYGYTF. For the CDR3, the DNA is TGTGCCAGTACTGGACAGCTTTCTAACTATGGCTACACCTTC.

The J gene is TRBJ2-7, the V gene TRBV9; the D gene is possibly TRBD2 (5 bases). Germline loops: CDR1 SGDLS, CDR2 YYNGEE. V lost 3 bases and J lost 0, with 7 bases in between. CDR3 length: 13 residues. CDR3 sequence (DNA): TGTGCCAGCAGCGGGAGGTACTCCTACGAGCAGTACTTC. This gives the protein CASSGRYSYEQYF.

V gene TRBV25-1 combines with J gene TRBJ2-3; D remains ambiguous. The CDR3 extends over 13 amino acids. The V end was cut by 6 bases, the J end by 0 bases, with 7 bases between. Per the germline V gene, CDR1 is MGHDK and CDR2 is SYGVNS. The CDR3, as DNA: TGTGCCAGCAGCGATCGGAGCACAGATACGCAGTATTTT. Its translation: CASSDRSTDTQYF.

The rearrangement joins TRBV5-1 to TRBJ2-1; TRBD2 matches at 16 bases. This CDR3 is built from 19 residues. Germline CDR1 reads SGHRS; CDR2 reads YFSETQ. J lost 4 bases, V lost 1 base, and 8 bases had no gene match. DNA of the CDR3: TGCGCCAGCAGCTTGACCGGGACTAGCGGGGGGGCCGGGTACAATGAGCAGTTCTTC. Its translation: CASSLTGTSGGAGYNEQFF.

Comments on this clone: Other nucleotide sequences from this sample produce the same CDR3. CDR3 DNA sequence: TGTGCCAGCAGCGTCACACCTACACAGGGGCGCTCTGGAAACACCATATATTTT. Its translation is CASSVTPTQGRSGNTIYF. J is TRBJ1-3 and V is TRBV9; 7 bases map to TRBD1. This CDR3 has 18 residues. The J segment lost 0 bases and the V segment lost 2 bases, leaving 11 bases of the junction unmatched. The germline V gene has CDR1 SGDLS and CDR2 YYNGEE.

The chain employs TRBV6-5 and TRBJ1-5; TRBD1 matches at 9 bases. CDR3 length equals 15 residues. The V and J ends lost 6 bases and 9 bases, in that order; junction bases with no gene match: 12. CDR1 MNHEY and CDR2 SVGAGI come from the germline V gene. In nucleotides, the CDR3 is TGTGCCAGCAGCCAGCTAGGGGACAGGGATAGGCCCCAGCATTTT. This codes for CASSQLGDRDRPQHF.

CDR3 sequence reads: CSVSRTSGDQETQYF. The DNA for the CDR3 is TGCAGCGTGTCCCGGACTAGCGGGGACCAAGAGACCCAGTACTTC. The chain links TRBV29-1 to TRBJ2-5; 12 nucleotides match TRBD2. Germline V gives CDR1 SQVTM, CDR2 ANQGSEA. The CDR3 has 15 residues. The V gene end was trimmed by 6 bases and the J gene end by 0 bases; junction bases not matched to a gene: 5.

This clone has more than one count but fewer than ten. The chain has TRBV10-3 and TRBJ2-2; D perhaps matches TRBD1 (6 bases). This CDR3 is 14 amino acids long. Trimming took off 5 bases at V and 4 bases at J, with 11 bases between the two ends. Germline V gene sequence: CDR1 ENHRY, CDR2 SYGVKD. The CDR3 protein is CAISPTGITGELFF. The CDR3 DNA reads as TGTGCCATCAGTCCCACAGGGATCACCGGGGAGCTGTTTTTT.

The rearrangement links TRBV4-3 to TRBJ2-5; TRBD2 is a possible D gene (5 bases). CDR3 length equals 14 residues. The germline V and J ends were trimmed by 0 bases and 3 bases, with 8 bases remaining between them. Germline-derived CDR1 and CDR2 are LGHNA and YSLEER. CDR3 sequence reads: CASSQDRREETQYF. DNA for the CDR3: TGCGCCAGCAGCCAAGATAGGCGGGAAGAGACCCAGTACTTC.

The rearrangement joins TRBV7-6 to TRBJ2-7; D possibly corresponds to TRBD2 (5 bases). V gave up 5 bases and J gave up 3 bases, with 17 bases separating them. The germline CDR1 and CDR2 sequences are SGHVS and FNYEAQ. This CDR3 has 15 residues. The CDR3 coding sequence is TGTGCCAGCAGCGATACCGGGCGGGCGGTCTACGAGCAGTACTTC. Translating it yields CASSDTGRAVYEQYF.

As DNA, the CDR3 is TGTGCCAGCAGTTACTCACAGGACTATAATTCACCCCTCCACTTT. Amino acids: CASSYSQDYNSPLHF. The rearrangement links TRBV6-6 to TRBJ1-6; possible D gene TRBD1, 5 bases. The V gene lost 0 bases and the J gene lost 3 bases, with 6 bases spanning the gap. Per germline, CDR1 MNHNY and CDR2 SVGAGI (reference sequence). CDR3 length equals 15 residues.

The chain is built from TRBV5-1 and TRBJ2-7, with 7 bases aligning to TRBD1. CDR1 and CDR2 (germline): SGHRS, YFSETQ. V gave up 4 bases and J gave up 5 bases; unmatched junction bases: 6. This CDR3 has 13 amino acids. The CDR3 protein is CASSITGVHEQYF. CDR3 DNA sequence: TGCGCCAGCAGCATAACAGGGGTCCACGAGCAGTACTTC.